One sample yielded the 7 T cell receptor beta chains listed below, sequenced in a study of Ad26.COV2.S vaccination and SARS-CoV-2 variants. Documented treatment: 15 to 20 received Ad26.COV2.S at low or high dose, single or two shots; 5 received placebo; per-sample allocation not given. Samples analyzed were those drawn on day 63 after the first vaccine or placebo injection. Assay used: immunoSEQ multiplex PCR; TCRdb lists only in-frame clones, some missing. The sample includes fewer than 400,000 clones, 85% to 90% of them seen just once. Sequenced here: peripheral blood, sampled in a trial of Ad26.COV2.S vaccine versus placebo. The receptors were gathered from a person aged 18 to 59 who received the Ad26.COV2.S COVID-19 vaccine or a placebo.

This chain's CDR3 is CASSRATNEKLFF. DNA of the CDR3: TGTGCCAGCAGCCGTGCAACTAATGAAAAACTGTTTTTT. The J gene is TRBJ1-4, the V gene TRBV7-9, with D unresolved. CDR1 SEHNR and CDR2 FQNEAQ come from the germline V gene (reference sequence). V lost 5 bases and J lost 0, with 4 bases in between. The CDR3 has 13 amino acids.

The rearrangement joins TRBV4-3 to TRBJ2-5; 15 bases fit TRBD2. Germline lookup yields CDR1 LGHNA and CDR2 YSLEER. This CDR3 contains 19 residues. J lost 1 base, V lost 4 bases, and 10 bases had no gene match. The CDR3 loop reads CASSLSGLAGGFPQETQYF. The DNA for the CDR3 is TGCGCCAGCAGCCTTTCCGGACTAGCGGGAGGGTTTCCCCAAGAGACCCAGTACTTC.

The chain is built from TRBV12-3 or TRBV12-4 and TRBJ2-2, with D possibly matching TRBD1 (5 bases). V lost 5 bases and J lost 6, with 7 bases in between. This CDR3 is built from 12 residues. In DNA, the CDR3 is TGTGCCAGCAGTCAGGGCCCCGGGGAGCTGTTTTTT. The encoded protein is CASSQGPGELFF.

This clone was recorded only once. CDR3 bases: TGCGCCAGCAGCCAAGAAACGAACACTGAAGCTTTCTTT. This gives the protein CASSQETNTEAFF. The V and J genes are TRBV4-3 and TRBJ1-1; D unclear. This CDR3 is 13 amino acids long. Looked up from germline, CDR1 is LGHNA and CDR2 is YSLEER. Trimming removed 0 bases from V and 1 base from J, with 3 bases in between.

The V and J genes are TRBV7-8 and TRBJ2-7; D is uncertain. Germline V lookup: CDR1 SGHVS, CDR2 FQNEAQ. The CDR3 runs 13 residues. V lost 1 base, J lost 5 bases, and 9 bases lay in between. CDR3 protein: CASSLGQPNEQYF. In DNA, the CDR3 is TGTGCCAGCAGCTTAGGGCAGCCCAACGAGCAGTACTTC. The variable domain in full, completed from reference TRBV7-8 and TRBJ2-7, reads GAGVSQSPRYKVAKRGQDVALRCDPISGHVSLFWYQQALGQGPEFLTYFQNEAQLDKSGLPSDRFFAERPEGSVSTLKIQRTQQEDSAVYLCASSLGQPNEQYFGPGTRLTVT.

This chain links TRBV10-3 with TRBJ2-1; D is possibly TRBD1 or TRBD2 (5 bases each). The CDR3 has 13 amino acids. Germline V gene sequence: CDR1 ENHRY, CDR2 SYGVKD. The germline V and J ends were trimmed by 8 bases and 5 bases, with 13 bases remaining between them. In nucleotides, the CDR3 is TGTGCCATCGGAGAGGGGTACCACAATGAGCAGTTCTTC. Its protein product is CAIGEGYHNEQFF.

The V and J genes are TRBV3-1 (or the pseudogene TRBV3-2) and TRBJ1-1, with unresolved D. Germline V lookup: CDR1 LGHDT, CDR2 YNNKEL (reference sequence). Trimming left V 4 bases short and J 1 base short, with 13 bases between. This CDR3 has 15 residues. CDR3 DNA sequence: TGTGCCAGCAGCCGAACACAGACAAAGAACACTGAAGCTTTCTTT. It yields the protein CASSRTQTKNTEAFF.